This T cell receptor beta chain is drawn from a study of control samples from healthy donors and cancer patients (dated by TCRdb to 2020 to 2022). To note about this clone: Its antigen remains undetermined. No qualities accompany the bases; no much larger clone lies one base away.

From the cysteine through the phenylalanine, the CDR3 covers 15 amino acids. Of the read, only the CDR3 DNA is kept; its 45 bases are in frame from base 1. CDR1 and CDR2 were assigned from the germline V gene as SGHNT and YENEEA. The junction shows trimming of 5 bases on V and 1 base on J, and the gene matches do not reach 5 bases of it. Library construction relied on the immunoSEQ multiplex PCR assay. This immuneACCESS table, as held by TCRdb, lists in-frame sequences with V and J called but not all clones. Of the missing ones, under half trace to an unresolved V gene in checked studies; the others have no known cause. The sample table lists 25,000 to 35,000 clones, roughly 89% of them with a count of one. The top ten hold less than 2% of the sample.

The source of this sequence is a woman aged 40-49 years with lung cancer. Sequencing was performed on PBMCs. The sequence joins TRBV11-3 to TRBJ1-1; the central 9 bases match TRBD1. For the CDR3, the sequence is CASSEGDRANTEAFF. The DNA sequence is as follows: TGTGCCAGCAGCGAAGGGGACAGGGCGAACACTGAAGCTTTCTTT. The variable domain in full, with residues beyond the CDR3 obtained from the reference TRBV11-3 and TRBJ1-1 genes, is EAGVVQSPRYKIIEKKQPVAFWCNPISGHNTLYWYLQNLGQGPELLIRYENEEAVDDSQLPKDRFSAERLKGVDSTLKIQPAELGDSAVYLCASSEGDRANTEAFFGQGTRLTVV.